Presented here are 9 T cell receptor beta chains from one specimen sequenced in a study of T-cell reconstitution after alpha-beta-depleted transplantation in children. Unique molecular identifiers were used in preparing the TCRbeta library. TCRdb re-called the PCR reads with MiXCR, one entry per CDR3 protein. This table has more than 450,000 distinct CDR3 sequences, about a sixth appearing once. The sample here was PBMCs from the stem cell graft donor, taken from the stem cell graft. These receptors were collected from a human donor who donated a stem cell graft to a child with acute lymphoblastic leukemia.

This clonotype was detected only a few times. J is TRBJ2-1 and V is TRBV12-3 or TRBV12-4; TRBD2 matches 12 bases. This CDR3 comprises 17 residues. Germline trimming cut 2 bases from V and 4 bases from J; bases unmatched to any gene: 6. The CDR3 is CASSLSLAGGNYNEQFF. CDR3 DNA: TGTGCCAGCAGTTTAAGCCTAGCGGGAGGGAATTACAATGAGCAGTTCTTC.

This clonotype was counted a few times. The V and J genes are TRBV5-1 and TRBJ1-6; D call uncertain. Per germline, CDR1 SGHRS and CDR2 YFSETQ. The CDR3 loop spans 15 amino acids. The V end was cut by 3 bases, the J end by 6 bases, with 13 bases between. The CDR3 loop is CASSSLGEGNSPLHF. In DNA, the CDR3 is TGCGCCAGCAGCTCCCTTGGGGAGGGTAATTCACCCCTCCACTTT.

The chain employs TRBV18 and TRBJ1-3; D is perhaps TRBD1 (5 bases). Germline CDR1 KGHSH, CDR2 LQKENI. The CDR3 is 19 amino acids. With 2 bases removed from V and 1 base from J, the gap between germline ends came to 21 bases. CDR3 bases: TGTGCCAGCTCACCAATCGACAGTCACGGATCCCTTTCTGGAAACACCATATATTTT. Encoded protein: CASSPIDSHGSLSGNTIYF.

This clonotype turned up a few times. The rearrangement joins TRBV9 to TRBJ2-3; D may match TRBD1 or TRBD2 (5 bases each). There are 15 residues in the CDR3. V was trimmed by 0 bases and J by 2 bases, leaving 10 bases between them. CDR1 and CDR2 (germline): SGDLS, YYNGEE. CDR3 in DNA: TGTGCCAGCAGCGTAGCTGAGGGGTACACAGATACGCAGTATTTT. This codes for CASSVAEGYTDTQYF.

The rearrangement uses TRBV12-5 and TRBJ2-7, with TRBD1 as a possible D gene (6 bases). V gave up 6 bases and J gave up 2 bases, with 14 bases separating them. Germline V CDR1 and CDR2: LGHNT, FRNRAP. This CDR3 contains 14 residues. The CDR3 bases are TGTGCTAGTGGCCCACGGGACAAAGCCTACGAGCAGTACTTC. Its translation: CASGPRDKAYEQYF.

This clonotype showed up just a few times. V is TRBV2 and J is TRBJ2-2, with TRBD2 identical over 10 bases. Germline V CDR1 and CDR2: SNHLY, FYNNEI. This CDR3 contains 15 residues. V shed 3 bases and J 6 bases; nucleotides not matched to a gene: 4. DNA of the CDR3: TGTGCCAGCAGTGACCTAGCGGGAGTCTCCGGGGAGCTGTTTTTT. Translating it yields CASSDLAGVSGELFF.

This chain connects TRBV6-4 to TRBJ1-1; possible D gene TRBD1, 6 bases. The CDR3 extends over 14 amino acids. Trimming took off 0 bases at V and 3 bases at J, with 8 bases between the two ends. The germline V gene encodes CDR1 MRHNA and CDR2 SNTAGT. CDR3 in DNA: TGTGCCAGCAGTGACTCCGCAGGGGACACTGAAGCTTTCTTT. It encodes CASSDSAGDTEAFF.

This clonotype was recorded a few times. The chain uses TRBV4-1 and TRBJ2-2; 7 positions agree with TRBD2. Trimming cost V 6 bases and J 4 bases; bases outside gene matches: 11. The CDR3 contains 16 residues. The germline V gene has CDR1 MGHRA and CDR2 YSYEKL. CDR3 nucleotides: TGCGCCAGCAGGGGACTACTAGCGCAAATCACCGGGGAGCTGTTTTTT. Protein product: CASRGLLAQITGELFF.

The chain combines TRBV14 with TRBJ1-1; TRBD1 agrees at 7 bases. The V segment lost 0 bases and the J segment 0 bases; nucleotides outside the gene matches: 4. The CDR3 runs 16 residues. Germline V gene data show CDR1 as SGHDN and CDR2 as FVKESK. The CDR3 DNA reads TGTGCCAGCAGCCAAGATAGGGGGCGCGTGAACACTGAAGCTTTCTTT. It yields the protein CASSQDRGRVNTEAFF. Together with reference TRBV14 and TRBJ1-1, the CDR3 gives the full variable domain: EAGVTQFPSHSVIEKGQTVTLRCDPISGHDNLYWYRRVMGKEIKFLLHFVKESKQDESGMPNNRFLAERTGGTYSTLKVQPAELEDSGVYFCASSQDRGRVNTEAFFGQGTRLTVV.